A selection of T cell receptor beta chains follows, all from one sample in a study of T-cell reconstitution after alpha-beta-depleted transplantation in children. TCRdb fed the PCR reads into MiXCR, producing one record per CDR3 protein. The sample includes around 200,000 distinct CDR3 sequences, around 9.2% of them seen just once. Sequenced here: PBMCs, mostly from graft donor cells, sampled 360 days after TCRalphabeta/CD19-depleted stem cell transplant. These receptors all come from a male patient aged 2-15 years who had a stem cell transplant for acute myeloid leukemia, so the T cells may come from the graft donor. CDR3s include the opening cysteine and the closing phenylalanine or tryptophan. A D gene is named only where the DNA matches it firmly. The size entry is marked missing in some rows and otherwise reads once, few, many or a size class.

D | J | V | size | CDR3 | DNA
TRBD2 | TRBJ2-1 | TRBV5-1 | - | CASSLFWRGGFDSEQFF | TGCGCCAGCAGCTTGTTTTGGCGGGGGGGTTTCGATAGTGAGCAGTTCTTC
- | TRBJ2-5 | TRBV5-5 | many | CASRPDGVGGTQYF | TGTGCCAGCAGACCAGACGGAGTTGGCGGGACCCAGTACTTC
- | TRBJ1-3 | TRBV20-1 | many | CSVTTGSSGNTIYF | TGCAGTGTCACCACCGGTAGCTCTGGAAACACCATATATTTT
TRBD1 | TRBJ2-1 | TRBV5-8 | many | CASSHRGKWVGRDEQFF | TGTGCCAGCAGCCACAGGGGTAAATGGGTCGGTAGGGATGAGCAGTTCTTC
TRBD1 | TRBJ2-1 | TRBV4-1 | many | CASSQRGPGQAFNEQFF | TGCGCCAGCAGCCAGAGAGGCCCGGGACAGGCCTTTAATGAGCAGTTCTTC
- | TRBJ2-2 | TRBV7-2 | - | CASSLSLTGELFF | TGTGCCAGCAGCTTATCGTTAACCGGGGAGCTGTTTTTT
- | TRBJ1-1 | TRBV5-1 | - | CASSLEGGEAFF | TGCGCCAGCAGCTTGGAAGGCGGTGAAGCTTTCTTT
- | TRBJ2-3 | TRBV3-1 | many | CASSQSLRPIF | TGTGCCAGCAGCCAAAGCCTACGCCCTATTTTT
- | TRBJ2-5 | TRBV12-3/TRBV12-4 | - | CASSLQRGETQYF | TGTGCCAGCAGTTTACAAAGGGGAGAGACCCAGTACTTC
- | TRBJ2-7 | TRBV18 | few | CASSPPSTKGMSYEQYF | TGTGCCAGCTCACCACCGTCAACCAAGGGGATGAGCTACGAGCAGTACTTC
TRBD2 | TRBJ2-2 | TRBV5-1 | - | CASSPGTSGGYTGELFF | TGCGCCAGCAGCCCCGGGACTAGCGGGGGTTACACCGGGGAGCTGTTTTTT
- | TRBJ1-3 | TRBV9 | few | CASSVGSGNGNTIYF | TGTGCCAGCAGCGTAGGCTCGGGGAATGGAAACACCATATATTTT
TRBD1 | TRBJ2-1 | TRBV20-1 | few | CSASDRNNEQFF | TGCAGTGCCTCGGACAGGAACAATGAGCAGTTCTTC
- | TRBJ1-5 | TRBV7-8 | - | CASSLEGAPGQPQHF | TGTGCCAGCAGCTTAGAGGGCGCACCCGGGCAGCCCCAGCATTTT
- | TRBJ1-5 | TRBV4-1 | few | CASSQVGDRGNQPQHF | TGCGCCAGCAGCCAAGTAGGTGACAGAGGCAATCAGCCCCAGCATTTT
- | TRBJ2-2 | TRBV12-3/TRBV12-4 | many | CASSQSAGELFF | TGTGCCAGCAGTCAGAGCGCCGGGGAGCTGTTTTTT
- | TRBJ2-2 | TRBV3-1 | few | CASSQGLAPNTGELFF | TGTGCCAGCAGCCAAGGCCTAGCACCGAACACCGGGGAGCTGTTTTTT
- | TRBJ2-4 | TRBV11-2 | - | CASSRTDTLAKNIQYF | TGTGCCAGCAGCCGAACCGACACCCTAGCCAAAAACATTCAGTACTTC
- | TRBJ1-1 | TRBV6-1 | few | CASSERWTEAFF | TGTGCCAGCAGTGAACGGTGGACTGAAGCTTTCTTT
TRBD1 | TRBJ2-7 | TRBV12-3/TRBV12-4 | many | CASSLRGTVGEQYF | TGTGCCAGCAGTTTAAGGGGGACAGTCGGCGAGCAGTACTTC
TRBD2 | TRBJ2-5 | TRBV3-1 | few | CASRTGTSGTEETQYF | TGTGCCAGCAGAACCGGGACTAGCGGGACCGAAGAGACCCAGTACTTC
- | TRBJ2-1 | TRBV6-1 | few | CASSDPGAGGANEQFF | TGTGCCAGCAGTGACCCCGGGGCAGGTGGGGCTAATGAGCAGTTCTTC
- | TRBJ1-6 | TRBV4-3 | few | CASSQGYRQVDPPLHF | TGCGCCAGCAGCCAAGGGTACCGGCAGGTGGATCCACCCCTCCACTTT
- | TRBJ2-3 | TRBV12-3/TRBV12-4 | many | CASRGAADTQYF | TGTGCCAGCAGGGGGGCAGCAGATACGCAGTATTTT
TRBD2 | TRBJ2-5 | TRBV29-1 | few | CSVSVGGEETQYF | TGCAGCGTGTCCGTTGGGGGGGAAGAGACCCAGTACTTC
TRBD2 | TRBJ2-5 | TRBV20-1 | many | CSAYRTSPETQYF | TGCAGTGCTTACCGGACTAGCCCAGAGACCCAGTACTTC
TRBD1 | TRBJ2-1 | TRBV20-1 | many | CSALDRIKEQFF | TGCAGTGCTCTGGACAGGATTAAAGAGCAGTTCTTC
- | TRBJ1-1 | TRBV6-2/TRBV6-3 | - | CASSYWGQEAFF | TGTGCCAGCAGTTACTGGGGACAAGAAGCTTTCTTT
TRBD1 | TRBJ1-6 | TRBV20-1 | many | CSARTRGSSYNSPLHF | TGCAGTGCTAGAACCAGGGGGAGCTCCTATAATTCACCCCTCCACTTT
- | TRBJ2-1 | TRBV11-3 | many | CASSPQEDARHNEQFF | TGTGCCAGCAGCCCTCAGGAGGATGCGAGGCACAATGAGCAGTTCTTC
- | TRBJ2-4 | TRBV11-2 | few | CASSQSGTPNIQYF | TGTGCCAGCAGCCAGTCAGGGACTCCAAACATTCAGTACTTC
- | TRBJ2-7 | TRBV5-1 | many | CASSLGASGISSYEQYF | TGCGCCAGCAGCCTGGGGGCGAGCGGGATCAGCTCCTACGAGCAGTACTTC
TRBD1 | TRBJ1-1 | TRBV29-1 | few | CSVEYRGDTEAFF | TGCAGCGTTGAATACAGGGGGGACACTGAAGCTTTCTTT
- | TRBJ1-5 | TRBV15 | many | CATSRIDQGSNQPQHF | TGTGCCACCAGCAGAATTGACCAGGGTAGCAATCAGCCCCAGCATTTT
TRBD1 | TRBJ1-1 | TRBV12-3/TRBV12-4 | many | CASSLGQGTGKAFF | TGTGCCAGCAGTTTAGGACAGGGCACGGGGAAAGCTTTCTTT
- | TRBJ1-5 | TRBV9 | many | CASSVDSVNQPQHF | TGTGCCAGCAGCGTAGATTCCGTGAATCAGCCCCAGCATTTT
- | TRBJ2-4 | TRBV4-2 | - | CASSLRTELAKNIQYF | TGTGCCAGCAGCCTTAGGACAGAGCTAGCCAAAAACATTCAGTACTTC